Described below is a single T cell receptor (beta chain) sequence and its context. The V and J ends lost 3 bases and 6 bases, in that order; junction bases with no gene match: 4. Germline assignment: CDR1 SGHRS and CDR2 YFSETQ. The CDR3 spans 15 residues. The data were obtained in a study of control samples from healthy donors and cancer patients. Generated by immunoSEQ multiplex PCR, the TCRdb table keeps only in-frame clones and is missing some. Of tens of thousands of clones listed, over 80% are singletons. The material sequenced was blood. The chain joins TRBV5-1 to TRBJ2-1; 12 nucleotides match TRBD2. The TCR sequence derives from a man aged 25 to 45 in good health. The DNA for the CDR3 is TGCGCCAGCAGCTCAAGACTAGCGGGGGTCAATGAGCAGTTCTTC. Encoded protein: CASSSRLAGVNEQFF.